The 14 T cell receptor beta chains below all came from one sample that was sequenced in a study of control samples from healthy donors and cancer patients. Measured with immunoSEQ multiplex PCR; TCRdb has only the in-frame clones, and not every one. The data hold tens of thousands of clones, with 70% to 85% observed a single time. Sequenced sample: PBMCs. These receptors were collected from a man between 65 and 79 years old with lung cancer.

V is TRBV28 and J is TRBJ1-2; D possibly corresponds to TRBD1 (5 bases). In germline, CDR1 is MDHEN, CDR2 SYDVKM. This CDR3 contains 17 residues. With 4 bases removed from V and 4 bases from J, the gap between germline ends came to 22 bases. CDR3 sequence (DNA): TGTGCCAGCAGTTCCCCCCTTTTCGACAGTGGAGGCTATGGCTACACCTTC. Encoded protein: CASSSPLFDSGGYGYTF.

The rearrangement joins TRBV5-1 to TRBJ2-3; tentatively, D is TRBD1 (5 bases). The CDR3 runs to 16 residues. V gave up 3 bases and J gave up 1 base, with 15 bases separating them. Germline V gene sequence: CDR1 SGHRS, CDR2 YFSETQ. The CDR3 reads CASSSRQTRGTDTQYF. For the CDR3, the DNA is TGCGCCAGCAGCTCTCGACAGACCAGGGGCACAGATACGCAGTATTTT. Full variable domain (outside the CDR3, taken from reference TRBV5-1 and TRBJ2-3): KAGVTQTPRYLIKTRGQQVTLSCSPISGHRSVSWYQQTPGQGLQFLFEYFSETQRNKGNFPGRFSGRQFSNSRSEMNVSTLELGDSALYLCASSSRQTRGTDTQYFGPGTRLTVL.

V gene TRBV4-2 combines with J gene TRBJ2-4; D unresolved. CDR1 is LGHNA and CDR2 is YNFKEQ in the germline V gene. The CDR3 is 17 amino acids. V was pared by 0 bases and J by 0 bases, with 12 bases between. The CDR3 protein is CASSQDLAVLAKNIQYF. CDR3 nucleotides: TGTGCCAGCAGCCAAGATTTGGCGGTACTAGCCAAAAACATTCAGTACTTC.

This clone appeared a few times. The rearrangement links TRBV12-3 or TRBV12-4 to TRBJ1-1; D is ambiguous. V was clipped by 5 bases and J by 3 bases, with 10 bases between them. The CDR3 sequence is 13 residues long. The CDR3 region has the DNA TGTGCCAGCAGTGAACAGAGATACACTGAAGCTTTCTTT. Translated, it gives CASSEQRYTEAFF.

CDR3 protein: CASSRAGGGYTF. CDR3 DNA: TGTGCCAGCAGCAGGGCAGGGGGCGGCTACACCTTC. The chain joins TRBV7-2 to TRBJ1-2; 8 nucleotides agree with TRBD1. The CDR3 length is 12 residues. Per the germline V gene, CDR1 is SGHTA and CDR2 is FQGNSA. Trimming at V came to 5 bases and at J to 8 bases, leaving 4 bases not matched to a gene. Together with reference TRBV7-2 and TRBJ1-2, the CDR3 gives the full variable domain: GAGVSQSPSNKVTEKGKDVELRCDPISGHTALYWYRQSLGQGLEFLIYFQGNSAPDKSGLPSDRFSAERTGGSVSTLTIQRTQQEDSAVYLCASSRAGGGYTFGSGTRLTVV.

The chain uses TRBV6-2 or TRBV6-3 and TRBJ1-1; possible D gene TRBD1, 5 bases. CDR3 size: 15 residues. CDR1 is MNHEY and CDR2 is SVGEGT in the germline V gene. V lost 3 bases and J lost 7, with 18 bases in between. CDR3 in DNA: TGTGCCAGCAGTTATGGGCTCGGCAGGGTGAATGAAGCTTTCTTT. It yields the protein CASSYGLGRVNEAFF.

The chain employs TRBV5-1 and TRBJ2-1; 9 bases are a match to TRBD2. The junction had 3 bases not matched to a gene; V was cut back by 2 bases and J by 3 bases. Germline-derived CDR1 and CDR2 are SGHRS and YFSETQ. The CDR3 length is 15 residues. CDR3 loop: CASSFGGGDYNEQFF. In DNA form, the CDR3 reads TGCGCCAGCAGCTTTGGCGGGGGGGACTACAATGAGCAGTTCTTC.

The rearrangement links TRBV3-1 (or the pseudogene TRBV3-2) to TRBJ1-1; D uncertain. Per the germline V gene, CDR1 is LGHDT and CDR2 is YNNKEL (reference sequence). Trimming cost V 4 bases and J 6 bases, with 12 bases left between them. The CDR3 sequence is 13 residues long. CDR3 DNA sequence: TGTGCCAGCAGCCCCGGCGGGGTCGCTGAAGCTTTCTTT. Residues: CASSPGGVAEAFF.

The chain has TRBV4-2 and TRBJ1-5; D might be TRBD1 (5 bases). With 1 base removed from V and 7 bases from J, the gap between germline ends came to 11 bases. Germline CDR1 and CDR2: LGHNA and YNFKEQ. The CDR3 runs 14 residues. CDR3 sequence (DNA): TGTGCCAGCAGCCAAGCTGAGGGGCACCAGCCCCAGCATTTT. It yields the protein CASSQAEGHQPQHF.

This clone appeared once. This chain links TRBV9 with TRBJ2-7; 12 bases are shared with TRBD2. The trim removed 4 bases at V and 1 base at J, leaving 3 bases unmatched. This CDR3 contains 15 residues. The germline V gene has CDR1 SGDLS and CDR2 YYNGEE. The CDR3 DNA sequence: TGTGCCAGCAGCCTAGGACTAGCGGGGTCCTACGAGCAGTACTTC. Translated: CASSLGLAGSYEQYF.

This chain joins TRBV7-9 and TRBJ1-5; D is ambiguous. The V end lost 4 bases, the J end lost 6 bases, and 10 bases lay between the germline ends. The CDR3 consists of 13 residues. Germline lookup yields CDR1 SEHNR and CDR2 FQNEAQ (reference sequence). Here the CDR3 reads CASSSQPGQPQHF. In nucleotides, the CDR3 is TGTGCCAGCAGCTCGCAACCCGGTCAGCCCCAGCATTTT. The variable domain in full, with the rest retrieved from reference TRBV7-9 and TRBJ1-5, is DTGVSQNPRHKITKRGQNVTFRCDPISEHNRLYWYRQTLGQGPEFLTYFQNEAQLEKSRLLSDRFSAERPKGSFSTLEIQRTEQGDSAMYLCASSSQPGQPQHFGDGTRLSIL.

The genes are TRBV18 and TRBJ2-3; tentatively, D is TRBD1 or TRBD2 (5 bases each). V was shortened by 2 bases and J by 0 bases, with 6 bases between the two germline ends. Germline V lookup: CDR1 KGHSH, CDR2 LQKENI. The CDR3 extends over 14 amino acids. CDR3 sequence: CASSPGGSTDTQYF. DNA of the CDR3: TGTGCCAGCTCACCAGGGGGTAGCACAGATACGCAGTATTTT. The full variable domain, completed using reference TRBV18 and TRBJ2-3, is NAGVMQNPRHLVRRRGQEARLRCSPMKGHSHVYWYRQLPEEGLKFMVYLQKENIIDESGMPKERFSAEFPKEGPSILRIQQVVRGDSAAYFCASSPGGSTDTQYFGPGTRLTVL.

The chain has TRBV2 and TRBJ2-7; possibly TRBD1 for D (5 bases). This CDR3 is 10 amino acids long. The germline V gene encodes CDR1 SNHLY and CDR2 FYNNEI. V shed 8 bases and J shed 9 bases, with 11 bases lying between them. The CDR3 here is CASLRVWQYF. The CDR3 region has the DNA TGTGCCAGCCTCAGGGTTTGGCAGTACTTC. Full variable domain (missing parts from reference TRBV2 and TRBJ2-7): EPEVTQTPSHQVTQMGQEVILRCVPISNHLYFYWYRQILGQKVEFLVSFYNNEISEKSEIFDDQFSVERPDGSNFTLKIRSTKLEDSAMYFCASLRVWQYFGPGTRLTVT.

The V call is TRBV10-3, the J call TRBJ1-1, with D perhaps matching TRBD1 (6 bases). The CDR3 has 18 amino acids. Germline V CDR1 and CDR2: ENHRY, SYGVKD. V gave up 4 bases and J gave up 3 bases, with 24 bases separating them. The CDR3 bases are TGTGCCATCAGTGGCCGGCCTAAGGGGGGGCTGATGGACACTGAAGCTTTCTTT. This translates into CAISGRPKGGLMDTEAFF.